In its sample, the clone carrying this T cell receptor beta chain was seen a few times. Its target is unknown. The CDR3 length is 13 residues. Trimming at V came to 3 bases and at J to 7 bases, leaving 5 bases not matched to a gene. The V gene's germline CDR1 is SQVTM and CDR2 ANQGSEA. This record comes from a study of blood T cells in healthy people across ages. Findings and limits, study-wide: Naive T cell percentage showed a strong correlation with TCR beta diversity.

PCR was performed a second time for roughly 7 to 12 cycles using a sample-barcoded 5' primer and a J-beta primer mix. Tagging of each cDNA molecule was performed by a template-switch adaptor with 12 random nucleotides. TCRdb fed the 5' RACE reads into MiXCR, producing one record per CDR3 protein. The table shows about 1.4 million distinct CDR3 sequences, with around 59% occurring only once. This sequence was found in a man between 18 and 35 years old in good health. The specimen was blood. The chain employs TRBV29-1 and TRBJ2-1, with 8 bases lining up with TRBD1. The CDR3 DNA reads TGCAGCGTTGACCCGGACAGGGTTAATGAGCAGTTCTTC. Translation gives CSVDPDRVNEQFF.